This T cell receptor beta chain appears in the sequencing data of a study of T cell responses to AZD1222 COVID-19 vaccine. General observations from the study: Donors skewed white British and female; clonal diversity was possibly underestimated. Sampling captured repertoires only after the peak T cell response.

Only in-frame clones appear in the TCRdb table, and some are missing; sequencing was by immunoSEQ multiplex PCR. The table records more than 150,000 clones, about nine tenths of them present only once. V shed 7 bases and J shed 2 bases, with 14 bases lying between them. Germline CDR1 WSHSY, CDR2 SAAADI. The CDR3 is made up of 14 amino acids. About this clone: Its antigen is unidentified.

The chain links TRBV10-2 to TRBJ1-1; D is uncertain. The sample in question was peripheral blood, obtained 28 days after the second AZD1222 dose. This receptor was identified in an adult who received the AZD1222 COVID-19 vaccine. The CDR3 protein is CASIVQAINTEAFF. DNA of the CDR3: TGCGCCAGCATTGTGCAGGCGATTAACACTGAAGCTTTCTTT.